This TCR beta chain originates from a study of T cells after posttransplantation cyclophosphamide. Data came from immunoSEQ multiplex PCR; TCRdb stores just in-frame clones and leaves some out. The sample lists 30,000 or so clones, just over 90% seen once, with roughly 0.26% in the top ten. In the case of this clone: Its antigen is as yet unknown.

The CDR3 totals 16 residues. With V trimmed by 3 bases and J by 2 bases, 6 bases remained unmatched. Per the germline V gene, CDR1 is LNHDA and CDR2 is SQIVND (reference sequence). Regarding the study as a whole: Recipient CMV seropositivity and CMV reactivation strongly tracked TRB clonality.

The naive gate required viable CD3+CD4+ or CD3+CD8+ cells with CCR7+CD45RA+CD45RO-CD95-CD27+CD28+ phenotype. The material sequenced was naive CD4+ T cells sorted from PBMCs. The receptor comes from a woman in her sixties or seventies in good health, CMV-negative, and a related stem cell transplant donor. The chain recombines TRBV19 with TRBJ2-1; 8 nucleotides agree with TRBD2. The CDR3 here is CASSIALAAAYNEQFF. Here the CDR3 DNA reads TGTGCCAGTAGTATCGCACTAGCGGCCGCCTACAATGAGCAGTTCTTC. The variable domain in full, completed from reference TRBV19 and TRBJ2-1, reads DGGITQSPKYLFRKEGQNVTLSCEQNLNHDAMYWYRQDPGQGLRLIYYSQIVNDFQKGDIAEGYSVSREKKESFPLTVTSAQKNPTAFYLCASSIALAAAYNEQFFGPGTRLTVL.